Sequencing of this TCR beta chain was carried out in a study of CD8+CD57+ T cells in acquired aplastic anemia (dated by TCRdb to the late 2010s). Turning to the overall study: DNA extracted from sorted CD4+ and CD8+ cells had a mean of approximately 3.4 ug, with a range of 0.2 to 27.4 ug. Healthy donor samples averaged roughly 9.8 million reads for CD4+ and 11.0 million for CD8+ cells.

Overall results and qualifications from the work: Around 30 CD8+ CDR3 sequences were shared between patients and controls but appeared highly expressed in patients and within their immunodominant clones. CD8+ Simpson's diversity did not differ significantly between patients and healthy controls (P=0.060).

TCR beta VDJ combination and CDR3 sequence profiling used genomic DNA as the template. TCR repertoire sequencing was run on an Illumina HiSeq 2000. The source study handled its data this way. TRBV/TRBJ rearrangement plots, CDR3 size and DJ length profiles, and Simpson's diversity index were used to assess repertoires. The most abundant DNA sequence in the deep sequencing data was defined as the immunodominant clone. CDR3 amino acid sequences were checked for sharing between subjects and were compared against published repertoires and the VDJdb database. Through fastp at Q25 and MiXCR, TCRdb rebuilt clones from the public reads, retaining in-frame beta chains. One record per CDR3 amino acid sequence lists the most common genes and DNA. TCRdb, not the authors, supplied the V and J calls. This sample holds tens of thousands of distinct CDR3 sequences; roughly 58% were observed only once. The ten largest account for under 3% of the sample.

TCR repertoires of sorted CD4+ and CD8+ blood T cells from severe aplastic anemia patients and healthy subjects were deep-sequenced in the study. Ficoll-Paque density gradient centrifugation was used to isolate peripheral blood mononuclear cells. Before DNA extraction, CD4+ and CD8+ T cells were sorted with FACS or magnetic beads. Including cysteine and phenylalanine, the CDR3 has 16 amino acids. The kept DNA is CDR3 alone, 48 bases in frame from the first base. CDR1 is given as PRHDT and CDR2 as FYEKMQ, both from the germline V gene (reference sequence). V is cut back by 1 base and J by 5 bases, with 7 bases in the junction unmatched. At least ten counts were recorded for this clonotype. This receptor's antigen is unknown. No base quality values were provided; no much bigger clone lies one nucleotide off.

The source material was sorted CD4+, CD8+, or CD8+CD57+ T cells (not recorded which) from PBMCs. The receptor was isolated from a human donor in good health, serving as a control. The chain links TRBV13 with TRBJ2-4, and TRBD2 matches 8 of the central bases. The CDR3 sequence is CASSLAHTRGENIQYF. DNA sequence: TGTGCCAGCAGCTTAGCACATACGCGGGGGGAAAACATTCAGTACTTC.